Listed here are 6 T cell receptor beta chains from one sample, sequenced in a study of T cell responses to AZD1222 COVID-19 vaccine. Only in-frame clones appear in the TCRdb table, and some are missing; sequencing was by immunoSEQ multiplex PCR. The profile shows around 190,000 clones, 85% to 90% of them singletons. This specimen consisted of peripheral blood, obtained on day 0 of AZD1222 vaccination. The receptors were sampled from an adult in good health.

The chain carries TRBV4-2 and TRBJ1-2; TRBD1 might be the D (6 bases). There are 13 residues in the CDR3. Germline V gives CDR1 LGHNA, CDR2 YNFKEQ. The germline V and J ends were trimmed by 1 base and 8 bases, with 11 bases remaining between them. In DNA, the CDR3 is TGTGCCAGCAGCCAAGCAGGGGTACTCGGCTACACCTTC. It encodes CASSQAGVLGYTF.

The J gene is TRBJ1-3, the V gene TRBV6-5; TRBD1 aligns across 7 bases. V was pared by 4 bases and J by 4 bases, with 7 bases of the junction left unmatched. Germline V gene data show CDR1 as MNHEY and CDR2 as SVGAGI. CDR3 length: 15 residues. The CDR3 DNA is TGTGCCAGCAGTTCCCTTGGACAGGCAGGAAACACCATATATTTT. It translates to CASSSLGQAGNTIYF.

V gene TRBV27 combines with J gene TRBJ1-4; D is possibly TRBD1 (5 bases). Trimming left V 4 bases short and J 3 bases short, with 9 bases between. Germline V CDR1 and CDR2: MNHEY, SMNVEV (reference sequence). The CDR3 spans 14 residues. CDR3 sequence: CASSYSGPNEKLFF. DNA for the CDR3: TGTGCCAGCAGTTATTCGGGGCCTAATGAAAAACTGTTTTTT.

The V and J genes are TRBV7-3 and TRBJ1-2; D unclear. This CDR3 is built from 14 residues. The V end was cut by 2 bases, the J end by 0 bases, with 7 bases between. Looked up from germline, CDR1 is SGHTA and CDR2 is FQGTGA. CDR3 bases: TGTGCCAGCAGCTTAGGGTCGACTAACTATGGCTACACCTTC. Amino acid sequence: CASSLGSTNYGYTF.

The rearrangement links TRBV4-1 to TRBJ1-3; D is unclear. Germline values: CDR1 MGHRA, CDR2 YSYEKL. Trimming pared 1 base from V and 0 bases from J, leaving 10 bases between. This CDR3 comprises 16 residues. In DNA form, the CDR3 reads TGCGCCAGCAGCCAAGGTCGGCCGTACTCTGGAAACACCATATATTTT. It codes for CASSQGRPYSGNTIYF.

The chain links TRBV27 to TRBJ2-7; 10 bases are a match to TRBD1. The CDR3 is 15 residues long. Germline loops: CDR1 MNHEY, CDR2 SMNVEV (reference sequence). V trimming: 2 bases; J trimming: 3 bases; junction bases outside the gene matches: 4. The CDR3 sequence is CASSLGGTGDYEQYF. In nucleotides, the CDR3 is TGTGCCAGCAGTTTAGGGGGGACAGGGGACTACGAGCAGTACTTC.